The 7 T cell receptor beta chains below come from one sample, sequenced in a study of blood T cells in healthy people across ages. Sample-barcoded 5' priming and a J-beta primer mix drove a second PCR of roughly 7 to 11 cycles. From the 5' RACE reads, TCRdb called clonotypes with MiXCR, one entry per CDR3 protein. The table records fewer than 2 million distinct CDR3 sequences, roughly 43% of them present only once. Sequencing used blood. The receptors originated from a human donor in good health.

The chain employs TRBV4-2 and TRBJ2-1; 8 nucleotides align to TRBD1. CDR1 and CDR2 from the germline V gene are LGHNA and YNFKEQ. The length of the CDR3 is 19 residues. V trimming: 4 bases; J trimming: 4 bases; junction bases outside the gene matches: 18. The CDR3 reads CASSPLRGTGPVTYNEQFF. CDR3 nucleotides: TGTGCCAGCAGCCCTCTGAGGGGGACAGGTCCCGTCACTTACAATGAGCAGTTCTTC.

The table lists this clonotype with a few counts. The rearrangement joins TRBV9 to TRBJ1-5, with D possibly being TRBD1 (5 bases). The germline gives CDR1 SGDLS, CDR2 YYNGEE. The CDR3 totals 16 residues. V was shortened by 0 bases and J by 2 bases, with 12 bases between the two germline ends. The CDR3 DNA sequence: TGTGCCAGCAGCGTAGGGGCAGGGCTTGGCAATCAGCCCCAGCATTTT. Translating gives CASSVGAGLGNQPQHF.

The genes are TRBV4-2 and TRBJ1-4; D uncertain. V was trimmed by 0 bases and J by 12 bases, leaving 8 bases between them. Germline CDR1 and CDR2: LGHNA and YNFKEQ. The CDR3 has 12 residues. This chain's CDR3 is CASSQDREELFF. The CDR3 bases are TGTGCCAGCAGCCAAGATCGGGAGGAACTGTTTTTT.

This chain connects TRBV11-3 to TRBJ1-2, with D perhaps matching TRBD1 (5 bases). V lost 3 bases, J lost 6 bases, and 11 bases lay in between. Looked up from germline, CDR1 is SGHNT and CDR2 is YENEEA. The CDR3 contains 13 residues. CDR3 protein: CASSFIRGDGYTF. The CDR3 nucleotides are TGTGCCAGCAGCTTCATTAGGGGAGATGGCTACACCTTC.

Comment on this clonotype: The junction shows a germline mismatch at one end, possibly a read error. The chain carries TRBV20-1 and TRBJ2-5; D is undetermined. The end of the DNA fits TRBJ2-7 better, so the J call may be wrong. The germline gives CDR1 DFQATT, CDR2 SNEGSKA (reference sequence). CDR3 size: 11 residues. The CDR3 protein is CRASSDYEQYF. The CDR3 nucleotides are TGCAGGGCTAGTTCCGATTACGAGCAGTACTTC.

The chain is built from TRBV19 and TRBJ1-6; D gene uncertain. V was trimmed by 3 bases and J by 5 bases, leaving 8 bases between them. This CDR3 has 14 amino acids. Germline lookup yields CDR1 LNHDA and CDR2 SQIVND (reference sequence). CDR3 sequence (DNA): TGTGCCAGTAGTATCCGGCAGAATAATTCACCCCTCCACTTT. As protein: CASSIRQNNSPLHF.

This rearrangement joins TRBV4-3 to TRBJ2-7; 9 bases match TRBD1. After removal of 0 bases from V and 4 bases from J, the junction contained 7 bases not matched to a gene. The CDR3 runs to 16 residues. Per germline, CDR1 LGHNA and CDR2 YSLEER. CDR3 nucleotide sequence: TGCGCCAGCAGCCAAGATCTGGGGACAGGGATGTACGAGCAGTACTTC. Translated, it gives CASSQDLGTGMYEQYF.